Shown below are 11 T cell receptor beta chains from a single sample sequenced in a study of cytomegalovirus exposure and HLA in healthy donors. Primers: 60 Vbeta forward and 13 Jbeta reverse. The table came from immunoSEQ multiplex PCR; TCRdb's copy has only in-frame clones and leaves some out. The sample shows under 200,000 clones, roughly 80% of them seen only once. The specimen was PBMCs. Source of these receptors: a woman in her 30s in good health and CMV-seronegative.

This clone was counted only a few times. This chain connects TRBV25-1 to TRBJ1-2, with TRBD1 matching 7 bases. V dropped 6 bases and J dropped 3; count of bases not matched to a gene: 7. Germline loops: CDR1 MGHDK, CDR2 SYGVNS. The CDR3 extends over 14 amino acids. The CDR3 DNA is TGTGCCAGCAGAGCTCGGGACAGCCACTATGGCTACACCTTC. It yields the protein CASRARDSHYGYTF.

The CDR3 spells CASSQDNRGHGQPQHF. The CDR3 nucleotides read TGTGCCAGCAGCCAAGATAATCGCGGGCACGGTCAGCCCCAGCATTTT. The rearrangement joins TRBV4-2 to TRBJ1-5, with unresolved D. Germline-derived CDR1 and CDR2 are LGHNA and YNFKEQ. Trimming removed 0 bases from V and 6 bases from J, with 15 bases in between. CDR3 length: 16 amino acids.

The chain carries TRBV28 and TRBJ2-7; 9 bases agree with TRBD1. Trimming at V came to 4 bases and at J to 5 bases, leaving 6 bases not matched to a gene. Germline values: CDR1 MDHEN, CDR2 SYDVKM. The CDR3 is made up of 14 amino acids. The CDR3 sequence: CASSSGQGSDEQYF. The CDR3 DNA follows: TGTGCCAGCAGTTCCGGACAGGGGTCCGACGAGCAGTACTTC.

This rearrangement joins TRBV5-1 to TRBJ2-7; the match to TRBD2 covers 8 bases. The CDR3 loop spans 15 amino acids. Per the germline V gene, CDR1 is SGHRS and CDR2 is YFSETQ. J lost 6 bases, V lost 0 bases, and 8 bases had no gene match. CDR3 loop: CASSLAGTSAGEQYF. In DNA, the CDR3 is TGCGCCAGCAGCTTGGCCGGGACTAGTGCCGGCGAGCAGTACTTC.

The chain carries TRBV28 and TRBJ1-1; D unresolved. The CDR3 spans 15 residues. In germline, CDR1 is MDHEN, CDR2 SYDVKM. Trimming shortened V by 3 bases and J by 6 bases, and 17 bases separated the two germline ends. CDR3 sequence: CASSLAGSGGPEAFF. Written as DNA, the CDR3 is TGTGCCAGCAGTTTGGCTGGTTCTGGTGGTCCTGAAGCTTTCTTT.

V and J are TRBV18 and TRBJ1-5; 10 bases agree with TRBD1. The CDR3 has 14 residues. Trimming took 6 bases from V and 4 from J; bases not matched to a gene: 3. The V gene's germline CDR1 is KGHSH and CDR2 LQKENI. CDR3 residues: CASSRDRGNQPQHF. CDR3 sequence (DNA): TGTGCCAGCTCGCGGGACAGGGGAAATCAGCCCCAGCATTTT.

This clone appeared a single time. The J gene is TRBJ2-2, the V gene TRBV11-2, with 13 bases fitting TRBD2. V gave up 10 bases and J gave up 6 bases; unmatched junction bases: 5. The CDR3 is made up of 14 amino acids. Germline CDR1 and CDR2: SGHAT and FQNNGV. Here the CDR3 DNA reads TGTGCCACCCTTGGACTAGCGGGGGCCGGGGAGCTGTTTTTT. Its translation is CATLGLAGAGELFF.

CDR3 loop: CASSLRGRGTGELFF. The CDR3 nucleotides read TGTGCCAGCAGTCTTAGGGGTAGGGGCACCGGGGAGCTGTTTTTT. The chain employs TRBV28 and TRBJ2-2; D is possibly TRBD1 (5 bases). CDR1 is MDHEN and CDR2 is SYDVKM in the germline V gene. This CDR3 comprises 15 residues. The ends were cut back, 5 bases at V and 4 bases at J, with 14 bases in the middle.

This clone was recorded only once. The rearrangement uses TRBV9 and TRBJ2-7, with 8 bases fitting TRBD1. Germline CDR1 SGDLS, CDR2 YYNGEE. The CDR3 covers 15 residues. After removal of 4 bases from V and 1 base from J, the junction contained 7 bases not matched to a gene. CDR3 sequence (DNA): TGTGCCAGCAGCCTCGGACAGGGCTCGTCCTACGAGCAGTACTTC. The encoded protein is CASSLGQGSSYEQYF.

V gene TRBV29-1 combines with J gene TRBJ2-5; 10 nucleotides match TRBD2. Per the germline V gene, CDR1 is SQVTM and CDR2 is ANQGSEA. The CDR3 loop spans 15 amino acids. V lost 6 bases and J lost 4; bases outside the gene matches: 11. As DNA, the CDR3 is TGCAGCGTGGCCCCGCTAGCGGGGGCCTTAGAGACCCAGTACTTC. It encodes CSVAPLAGALETQYF.

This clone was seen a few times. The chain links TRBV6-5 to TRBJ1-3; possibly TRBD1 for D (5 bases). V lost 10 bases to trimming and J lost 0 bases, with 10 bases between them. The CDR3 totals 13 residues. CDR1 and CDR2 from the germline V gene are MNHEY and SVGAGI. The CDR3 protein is CATKQVSGNTIYF. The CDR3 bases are TGTGCCACTAAACAGGTCTCTGGAAACACCATATATTTT.